These 10 T cell receptor beta chains share one sample of origin, sequenced in a study of T-cell memory formation after mild COVID-19. A single record per CDR3 protein comes from TCRdb applying MiXCR to the 5' RACE reads. The sample yields fewer than 450,000 distinct CDR3 sequences, under 25% seen once. Sequenced input: PBMCs or a T cell subset sorted from them (not recorded which). All receptors derive from an adult woman who had mild COVID-19 (a few samples of this study predate the infection). Cell type and time point are not known.

This clonotype showed up just a few times. The chain uses TRBV20-1 and TRBJ2-1, with TRBD1 as a possible D gene (7 bases). The V gene lost 7 bases and the J gene lost 0 bases, with 13 bases spanning the gap. The germline V gene encodes CDR1 DFQATT and CDR2 SNEGSKA (reference sequence). The CDR3 has 14 amino acids. For the CDR3, the DNA is TGCAGTGGTCAGGGGGACTCCTCCTACAATGAGCAGTTCTTC. Amino acid sequence: CSGQGDSSYNEQFF.

The rearrangement uses TRBV6-6 and TRBJ2-3, with D possibly called TRBD1 or TRBD2 (5 bases each). The germline V and J ends were trimmed by 7 bases and 10 bases, with 15 bases remaining between them. The CDR3 length is 12 residues. Germline CDR1 is MNHNY and CDR2 is SVGAGI (reference sequence). In DNA form, the CDR3 reads TGTGCCAGCACCCCCCTCCGGGGCCCGCAGTATTTT. It translates to CASTPLRGPQYF.

This clonotype was seen a handful of times. The chain carries TRBV14 and TRBJ1-6; D is possibly TRBD1 (6 bases). Trimming left V 3 bases short and J 14 bases short, with 14 bases between. The CDR3 extends over 13 amino acids. Germline CDR1 SGHDN, CDR2 FVKESK. The CDR3 DNA reads TGTGCCAGCAGCCATTCGATGGACAGATCCCTCCACTTT. This translates into CASSHSMDRSLHF.

This clonotype was counted a few times. V is TRBV6-1 and J is TRBJ2-5; D unclear. V was clipped by 5 bases and J by 2 bases, with 9 bases between them. Germline CDR1 MNHNS, CDR2 SASEGT. This CDR3 comprises 13 residues. As DNA, the CDR3 is TGTGCCAGCAGTTCAGCGTGGCAAGAGACCCAGTACTTC. It is translated as CASSSAWQETQYF.

This clonotype has just a few counts. The chain employs TRBV5-4 and TRBJ2-7, with 9 bases aligning to TRBD1. Germline-derived CDR1 and CDR2 are SGHNT and YYREEE (reference sequence). This CDR3 is built from 15 residues. V shed 4 bases and J 0 bases; nucleotides not matched to a gene: 5. The CDR3 DNA follows: TGTGCCAGCAGCCTCAGGGACAGGGACTCCTACGAGCAGTACTTC. Protein product: CASSLRDRDSYEQYF. Variable domain in full (rest from reference TRBV5-4 and TRBJ2-7): ETGVTQSPTHLIKTRGQQVTLRCSSQSGHNTVSWYQQALGQGPQFIFQYYREEENGRGNFPPRFSGLQFPNYSSELNVNALELDDSALYLCASSLRDRDSYEQYFGPGTRLTVT.

In its sample, this clonotype was seen a few times. This chain joins TRBV5-1 and TRBJ2-7, with D possibly matching TRBD1 (5 bases). The germline V gene has CDR1 SGHRS and CDR2 YFSETQ. Trimming stripped 3 bases from V and 0 bases from J, with 13 bases between. This CDR3 contains 15 residues. CDR3 in amino acids: CASSSSTGNSYEQYF. The CDR3 region has the DNA TGCGCCAGCAGCTCATCAACAGGAAACTCCTACGAGCAGTACTTC.

This clonotype showed up just a few times. The V call is TRBV10-3, the J call TRBJ2-1; tentatively, D is TRBD1 or TRBD2 (8 bases each). Germline-derived CDR1 and CDR2 are ENHRY and SYGVKD. V shed 6 bases and J shed 5 bases, with 14 bases lying between them. This CDR3 is built from 14 residues. CDR3 sequence reads: CAISAGGQDNEQFF. The CDR3 DNA sequence: TGTGCCATCAGCGCGGGGGGACAGGACAATGAGCAGTTCTTC.

The chain combines TRBV7-2 with TRBJ1-1, with D hard to call. The CDR3 is 15 residues long. The V gene lost 2 bases and the J gene lost 0 bases, with 10 bases spanning the gap. Germline values: CDR1 SGHTA, CDR2 FQGNSA. In DNA, the CDR3 is TGTGCCAGCAGCTTATCCTTGACACTGAACACTGAAGCTTTCTTT. Translated: CASSLSLTLNTEAFF.

This clonotype was seen a handful of times. This rearrangement joins TRBV7-2 to TRBJ2-3; D gene ambiguous. V was cut by 7 bases and J by 7 bases, with 15 bases left in between. This CDR3 has 13 amino acids. Germline values: CDR1 SGHTA, CDR2 FQGNSA. DNA for the CDR3: TGTGCCAGCAACAATGCAAGGGTTTATACGCAGTATTTT. Its translation: CASNNARVYTQYF.

Only a few counts were recorded for this clonotype. V usage is TRBV12-3 or TRBV12-4 and J usage is TRBJ2-7; 7 positions match TRBD1. The CDR3 sequence is 14 residues long. V shed 6 bases, J shed 0 bases, and the junction held 5 bases outside the gene matches. CDR3 amino acids: CASRQGYSSYEQYF. The DNA for the CDR3 is TGTGCCAGCAGACAGGGGTATAGCTCCTACGAGCAGTACTTC.